This T cell receptor (beta chain) was obtained from a study of blood T cell repertoires in COVID-19. In the case of this clone: Other DNA sequences in the sample encode the same CDR3.

The repertoire was sequenced with immunoSEQ multiplex PCR; TCRdb's copy has only in-frame clones and lacks some. The sample lists about 380,000 clones, more than 70% occurring once. Germline CDR1 reads SGHVS; CDR2 reads FNYEAQ. Trimming cost V 3 bases and J 8 bases, with 13 bases left between them. The CDR3 has 13 residues. The receptor was isolated from a man between 35 and 55 years old with acute or convalescent COVID-19. The chain uses TRBV7-6 and TRBJ1-2, with TRBD1 as a possible D gene (6 bases). The material sequenced was peripheral blood. The CDR3 loop reads CASSLGGARGYTF. CDR3 in DNA: TGTGCCAGCAGCTTGGGGGGGGCGCGGGGCTACACCTTC.